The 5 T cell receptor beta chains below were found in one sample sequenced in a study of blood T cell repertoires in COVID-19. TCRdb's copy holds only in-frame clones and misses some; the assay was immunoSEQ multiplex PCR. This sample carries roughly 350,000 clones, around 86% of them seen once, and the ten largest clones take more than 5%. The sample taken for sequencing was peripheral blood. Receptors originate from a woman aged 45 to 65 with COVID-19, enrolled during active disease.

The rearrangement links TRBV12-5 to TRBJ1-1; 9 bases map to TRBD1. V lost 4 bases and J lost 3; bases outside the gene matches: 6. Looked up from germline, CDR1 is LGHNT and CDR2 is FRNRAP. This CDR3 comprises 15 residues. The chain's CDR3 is CASGWGQGSHTEAFF. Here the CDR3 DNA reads TGTGCTAGTGGTTGGGGACAGGGATCCCACACTGAAGCTTTCTTT.

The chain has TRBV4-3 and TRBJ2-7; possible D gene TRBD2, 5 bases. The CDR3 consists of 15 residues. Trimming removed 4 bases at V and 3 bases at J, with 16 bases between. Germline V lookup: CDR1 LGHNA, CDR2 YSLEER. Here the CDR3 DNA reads TGCGCCAGCAGCCGGCAGACGGGGATAAGCTACGAGCAGTACTTC. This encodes CASSRQTGISYEQYF.

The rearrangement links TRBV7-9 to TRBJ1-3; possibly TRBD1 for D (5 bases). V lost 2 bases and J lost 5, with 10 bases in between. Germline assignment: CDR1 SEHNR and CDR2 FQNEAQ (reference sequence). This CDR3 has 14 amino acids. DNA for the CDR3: TGTGCCAGCAGCTTACAGGGTTCGCGAAACACCATATATTTT. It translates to CASSLQGSRNTIYF.

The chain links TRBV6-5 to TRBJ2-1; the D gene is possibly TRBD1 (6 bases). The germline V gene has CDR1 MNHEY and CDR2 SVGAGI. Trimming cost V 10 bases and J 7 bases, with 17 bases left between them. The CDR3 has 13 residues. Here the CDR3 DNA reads TGTGCCACCCCAACGTGGGGGCGGAATGAGCAGTTCTTC. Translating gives CATPTWGRNEQFF.

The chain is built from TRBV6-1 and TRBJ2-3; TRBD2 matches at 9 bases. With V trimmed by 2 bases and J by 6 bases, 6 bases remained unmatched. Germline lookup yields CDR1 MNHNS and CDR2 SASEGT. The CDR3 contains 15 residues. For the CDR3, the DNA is TGTGCCAGCAGTGAAAGGACTAGCGAGTTGGATACGCAGTATTTT. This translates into CASSERTSELDTQYF.